Below, 21 T cell receptor beta chains from the same sample are listed, as sequenced in a study of siplizumab effects on memory and regulatory T cells. Libraries were prepared by immunoSEQ multiplex PCR; TCRdb keeps only in-frame clonotypes and omits some of them. The sample comprises approximately 100,000 clones, approximately 91% of which are singletons, and approximately 2.7% rests with the top ten. The sequencing input was CD4+ T cells sorted from blood. All receptors come from a human donor in good health. Some clones in this sample may be carry-over from other donors' samples.

The rearrangement uses TRBV27 and TRBJ2-7; D tentatively fits TRBD1 or TRBD2 (5 bases each). The CDR3 totals 13 residues. V dropped 3 bases and J dropped 3 bases, with 9 bases sitting between them. The germline CDR1 and CDR2 sequences are MNHEY and SMNVEV (reference sequence). The chain's CDR3 is CASSFGDLYEQYF. The CDR3, as DNA: TGTGCCAGCAGTTTTGGGGACCTCTACGAGCAGTACTTC.

This clone was observed a few times. CDR3 bases: TGTGCCAGCAGCGGATGGATGGGTTCCCGGGAGCTGTTTTTT. Its protein product is CASSGWMGSRELFF. V is TRBV9 and J is TRBJ2-2, with no clear D. Germline lookup yields CDR1 SGDLS and CDR2 YYNGEE. Trimming took 3 bases from V and 9 from J, leaving 15 bases between them. The CDR3 sequence is 14 residues long.

This chain connects TRBV14 to TRBJ2-2; perhaps TRBD2 as D (6 bases). Germline assignment: CDR1 SGHDN and CDR2 FVKESK. Trimming cost V 6 bases and J 0 bases, with 14 bases left between them. The CDR3 length is 16 residues. CDR3 amino acids: CASRPVGGANTGELFF. The CDR3 DNA sequence: TGTGCCAGCAGGCCCGTGGGAGGAGCGAACACCGGGGAGCTGTTTTTT.

The chain uses TRBV27 and TRBJ2-7, with 8 positions matching TRBD1. Germline V gene sequence: CDR1 MNHEY, CDR2 SMNVEV (reference sequence). V lost 6 bases and J lost 6; bases outside the gene matches: 13. The CDR3 has 15 residues. The CDR3 nucleotides read TGTGCCAGCAGCCGCCGAGGACAGGGAACGGGCGAGCAGTACTTC. Translating gives CASSRRGQGTGEQYF.

The rearrangement joins TRBV28 to TRBJ1-5; D is perhaps TRBD1 (5 bases). The CDR3 covers 16 residues. The V gene lost 4 bases and the J gene lost 1 base, with 14 bases spanning the gap. Germline-derived CDR1 and CDR2 are MDHEN and SYDVKM. The DNA for the CDR3 is TGTGCCAGCAGTTATAAGGGAGGGGTCAGCAATCAGCCCCAGCATTTT. Residues: CASSYKGGVSNQPQHF.

The chain joins TRBV27 to TRBJ1-5; D is perhaps TRBD1 (6 bases). V shed 0 bases and J shed 6 bases, with 9 bases lying between them. Germline V gene sequence: CDR1 MNHEY, CDR2 SMNVEV (reference sequence). There are 14 residues in the CDR3. Here the CDR3 reads CASSLSGGGQPQHF. CDR3 coding DNA: TGTGCCAGCAGTTTATCCGGGGGCGGTCAGCCCCAGCATTTT.

V usage is TRBV7-9 and J usage is TRBJ2-5, with TRBD1 matching over 8 bases. This CDR3 comprises 14 residues. V shed 3 bases, J shed 2 bases, and the junction held 2 bases outside the gene matches. Germline CDR1 SEHNR, CDR2 FQNEAQ (reference sequence). The chain's CDR3 is CASSFYRGQETQYF. Here the CDR3 DNA reads TGTGCCAGCAGCTTTTACAGGGGGCAAGAGACCCAGTACTTC.

The chain uses TRBV2 and TRBJ1-1, with D possibly being TRBD1 (6 bases). This CDR3 is built from 14 residues. The ends were cut back, 4 bases at V and 3 bases at J, with 12 bases in the middle. From germline, CDR1 is SNHLY and CDR2 FYNNEI. The CDR3, as DNA: TGTGCCAGCAGTGCAAGGTCAGGGGACACTGAAGCTTTCTTT. This codes for CASSARSGDTEAFF.

The rearrangement uses TRBV7-9 and TRBJ2-2, with 10 bases matching TRBD2. Germline V gives CDR1 SEHNR, CDR2 FQNEAQ (reference sequence). The CDR3 sequence is 16 residues long. The V and J ends lost 6 bases and 3 bases, in that order; junction bases with no gene match: 7. The chain's CDR3 is CASRLTSGDHTGELFF. In nucleotides, the CDR3 is TGTGCCAGCAGACTAACTAGCGGGGATCACACCGGGGAGCTGTTTTTT. The variable domain in full, completed from reference TRBV7-9 and TRBJ2-2, reads DTGVSQNPRHKITKRGQNVTFRCDPISEHNRLYWYRQTLGQGPEFLTYFQNEAQLEKSRLLSDRFSAERPKGSFSTLEIQRTEQGDSAMYLCASRLTSGDHTGELFFGEGSRLTVL.

This chain joins TRBV6-5 and TRBJ1-3, with D hard to call. CDR3 length equals 14 residues. V shed 2 bases and J shed 3 bases, with 8 bases lying between them. In germline, CDR1 is MNHEY, CDR2 SVGAGI. In DNA form, the CDR3 reads TGTGCCAGCAGTTACGACGGGCGTGGAAACACCATATATTTT. Translating gives CASSYDGRGNTIYF.

The chain couples TRBV10-3 to TRBJ2-4; D assignment may be TRBD1 or TRBD2 (5 bases each). This CDR3 spans 14 amino acids. V was shortened by 3 bases and J by 9 bases, with 15 bases between the two germline ends. Germline V lookup: CDR1 ENHRY, CDR2 SYGVKD. CDR3 sequence (DNA): TGTGCCATCAGTGAAGGGCAGGGAGTGAGCATTCAGTACTTC. Translation: CAISEGQGVSIQYF.

The chain is built from TRBV30 and TRBJ2-1; D is undetermined. The CDR3 totals 14 residues. V lost 1 base to trimming and J lost 4 bases, with 11 bases between them. Germline lookup yields CDR1 GTSNPN and CDR2 SVGIG (reference sequence). CDR3 nucleotide sequence: TGTGCCTGGAGTGGGGCTTGGGCTTACAATGAGCAGTTCTTC. Protein sequence: CAWSGAWAYNEQFF.

V is TRBV27 and J is TRBJ2-1; 9 nucleotides align to TRBD1. The CDR3 spans 14 residues. CDR1 and CDR2 (germline): MNHEY, SMNVEV (reference sequence). Germline trimming cut 6 bases from V and 9 bases from J; bases unmatched to any gene: 9. The CDR3 DNA sequence: TGTGCCAGCAGCTCAGGGACAGGGCTAAGTGAGCAGTTCTTC. This encodes CASSSGTGLSEQFF.

The CDR3 bases are TGTGCCAGTAGTTTGCAATTGTTTCGAACCGATCGCGGAGAGACCCAGTACTTC. It specifies CASSLQLFRTDRGETQYF. The chain couples TRBV19 to TRBJ2-5; D is unclear. V gave up 5 bases and J gave up 4 bases, with 26 bases separating them. This CDR3 is 18 amino acids long. Per germline, CDR1 LNHDA and CDR2 SQIVND (reference sequence).

The chain is built from TRBV15 and TRBJ1-2, with 7 bases lining up with TRBD1. The germline V gene has CDR1 LNHNV and CDR2 YYDKDF (reference sequence). CDR3 length equals 15 residues. Losses at the gene ends were 0 bases for V and 5 bases for J; bases not matched to a gene: 6. The CDR3: CATSREGGPVYGYTF. CDR3 DNA sequence: TGTGCCACCAGCAGAGAAGGGGGCCCCGTTTATGGCTACACCTTC.

As concerns this clone: The DNA is omitted, as the CDR3 cannot be located on it reliably, and the CDR3 follows TCRdb's listing. The chain has TRBV19 and TRBJ2-1. The V gene's germline CDR1 is LNHDA and CDR2 SQIVND (reference sequence). The CDR3 has 13 residues if both end residues are counted. This chain's CDR3 is CASSILALREQFF.

This clone was observed once. The V call is TRBV2, the J call TRBJ1-5, with TRBD1 identical over 12 bases. J gave up 7 bases and V 4 bases, and 2 bases lay outside the gene matches. Germline V lookup: CDR1 SNHLY, CDR2 FYNNEI. The CDR3 spans 14 residues. This CDR3 reads CASSAGTGGQPQHF. The CDR3 DNA reads TGTGCCAGCAGTGCCGGGACAGGGGGCCAGCCCCAGCATTTT.

This rearrangement joins TRBV7-9 to TRBJ2-5, with 9 bases that match TRBD2. The V segment lost 1 base and the J segment 5 bases; nucleotides outside the gene matches: 8. Germline assignment: CDR1 SEHNR and CDR2 FQNEAQ (reference sequence). The length of the CDR3 is 16 residues. The chain's CDR3 is CASSLGVAGVRETQYF. CDR3 DNA: TGTGCCAGCAGCTTAGGGGTAGCGGGAGTTCGCGAGACCCAGTACTTC.

This sequence joins TRBV27 and TRBJ2-2, with 9 bases fitting TRBD2. Germline V gene data show CDR1 as MNHEY and CDR2 as SMNVEV (reference sequence). The CDR3 consists of 16 residues. Trimming took 1 base from V and 5 from J; bases not matched to a gene: 5. The CDR3, as DNA: TGTGCCAGCAGTTTATGGACTAGCGCGGGAACCGGGGAGCTGTTTTTT. Protein: CASSLWTSAGTGELFF.

This chain connects TRBV11-3 to TRBJ2-1; 9 bases line up with TRBD1. V trimming: 0 bases; J trimming: 8 bases; junction bases outside the gene matches: 5. The CDR3 consists of 15 residues. Per the germline V gene, CDR1 is SGHNT and CDR2 is YENEEA. The DNA for the CDR3 is TGTGCCAGCAGCTTAGAGGGAGGGACAGGGCATGAGCAGTTCTTC. Translating it yields CASSLEGGTGHEQFF.

This sequence joins TRBV4-2 and TRBJ2-3; 10 bases line up with TRBD2. J gave up 4 bases and V 1 base, and 5 bases lay outside the gene matches. There are 16 residues in the CDR3. Per the germline V gene, CDR1 is LGHNA and CDR2 is YNFKEQ. The CDR3 DNA follows: TGTGCCAGCAGCCAAGTCGCTAGCGGGAGCGCAGATACGCAGTATTTT. This sequence encodes CASSQVASGSADTQYF.